The 23 T cell receptor beta chains given below trace back to one sample, sequenced in a study of cytomegalovirus exposure and HLA in healthy donors. The PCR contained 60 Vbeta and 13 Jbeta primers. Sequenced by immunoSEQ multiplex PCR; TCRdb stores in-frame clones only, minus some. This sample has over 150,000 clones, with 75% to 80% found just once. Sequenced: PBMCs. The receptors originated from a woman aged 40-49 years in good health and CMV-seropositive.

This chain links TRBV6-5 with TRBJ2-7, with 7 positions matching TRBD2. V dropped 9 bases and J dropped 6; count of bases not matched to a gene: 11. The CDR3 is 13 amino acids. Germline V gene sequence: CDR1 MNHEY, CDR2 SVGAGI. CDR3 in amino acids: CASRQREITEQYF. Here the CDR3 DNA reads TGTGCCAGTAGACAGCGGGAAATAACCGAGCAGTACTTC.

This clone was observed a single time. This chain links TRBV27 with TRBJ2-1, with D possibly matching TRBD2 (6 bases). CDR3 length: 16 amino acids. V was trimmed by 7 bases and J by 5 bases, leaving 21 bases between them. Per germline, CDR1 MNHEY and CDR2 SMNVEV (reference sequence). Here the CDR3 reads CASTHPRIAEHNEQFF. CDR3 DNA sequence: TGTGCCAGCACCCACCCCCGGATAGCGGAGCACAATGAGCAGTTCTTC.

The chain has TRBV2 and TRBJ1-5, with a weak D call TRBD1 (5 bases). Trimming took 6 bases from V and 0 from J, leaving 9 bases between them. The CDR3 covers 14 residues. CDR1 and CDR2 from the germline V gene are SNHLY and FYNNEI. The CDR3 loop reads CASRPTVSNQPQHF. The DNA for the CDR3 is TGTGCCAGCAGGCCGACAGTTAGCAATCAGCCCCAGCATTTT.

The V gene is TRBV7-2, the J gene TRBJ1-6; TRBD1 might be the D (6 bases). Trimming cost V 1 base and J 5 bases, with 9 bases left between them. The CDR3 covers 15 residues. CDR1 SGHTA and CDR2 FQGNSA come from the germline V gene. CDR3 in DNA: TGTGCCAGCAGCTTAGGAGCAGGGGATAATTCACCCCTCCACTTT. Its protein is CASSLGAGDNSPLHF. Filled out from reference TRBV7-2 and TRBJ1-6, the complete variable domain reads GAGVSQSPSNKVTEKGKDVELRCDPISGHTALYWYRQSLGQGLEFLIYFQGNSAPDKSGLPSDRFSAERTGGSVSTLTIQRTQQEDSAVYLCASSLGAGDNSPLHFGNGTRLTVT.

This clone occurred a few times. This chain joins TRBV5-4 and TRBJ2-2, with 9 bases lining up with TRBD2. The V gene end was trimmed by 4 bases and the J gene end by 7 bases; junction bases not matched to a gene: 5. Germline V gives CDR1 SGHNT, CDR2 YYREEE (reference sequence). This CDR3 has 14 amino acids. Written as DNA, the CDR3 is TGTGCCAGCAGCCTTAGCGGGAGTGTCGGGGAGCTGTTTTTT. It translates to CASSLSGSVGELFF.

In this sample, this clone turned up a few times. The genes are TRBV5-4 and TRBJ1-1; TRBD1 matches at 7 bases. J was trimmed by 5 bases and V by 3 bases; bases with no gene match: 10. Germline-derived CDR1 and CDR2 are SGHNT and YYREEE (reference sequence). The CDR3 contains 15 residues. CDR3 bases: TGTGCCAGCAGCTCAATAGACAGGGACGAAACTGAAGCTTTCTTT. It is translated as CASSSIDRDETEAFF.

This chain uses TRBV5-6 with TRBJ2-7; 12 bases fit TRBD2. The germline V gene has CDR1 SGHDT and CDR2 YYEEEE. The CDR3 runs 15 residues. V gave up 6 bases and J gave up 4 bases; unmatched junction bases: 8. As DNA, the CDR3 is TGTGCCAGCACCCCGGGACTAGCGGGTACATACGAGCAGTACTTC. It yields the protein CASTPGLAGTYEQYF. Using reference TRBV5-6 and TRBJ2-7 for the parts outside the CDR3, the full variable domain is DAGVTQSPTHLIKTRGQQVTLRCSPKSGHDTVSWYQQALGQGPQFIFQYYEEEERQRGNFPDRFSGHQFPNYSSELNVNALLLGDSALYLCASTPGLAGTYEQYFGPGTRLTVT.

This chain uses TRBV12-5 with TRBJ2-1; 9 nucleotides match TRBD2. The CDR3 has 17 amino acids. Unmatched junction bases numbered 3, after V lost 0 bases and J lost 0 bases. Germline lookup yields CDR1 LGHNT and CDR2 FRNRAP. As DNA, the CDR3 is TGTGCTAGTGGTTTGGTCTTTAGCGGGAGCTCCTACAATGAGCAGTTCTTC. It yields the protein CASGLVFSGSSYNEQFF.

The CDR3 protein is CSVERHSQETQYF. The CDR3 nucleotides are TGCAGCGTTGAGAGGCATTCGCAAGAGACCCAGTACTTC. The J gene is TRBJ2-5, the V gene TRBV29-1; D remains ambiguous. V lost 3 bases to trimming and J lost 2 bases, with 10 bases between them. The germline gives CDR1 SQVTM, CDR2 ANQGSEA. This CDR3 comprises 13 residues.

The V and J genes are TRBV12-5 and TRBJ2-5, with D perhaps matching TRBD2 (5 bases). Germline V gene data show CDR1 as LGHNT and CDR2 as FRNRAP. The CDR3 is 12 amino acids. V lost 1 base and J lost 5, with 5 bases in between. In DNA, the CDR3 is TGTGCTAGTGGTTTGGGAGGGGAGACCCAGTACTTC. Amino acid sequence: CASGLGGETQYF.

A word on this clone: Additional DNA sequences in this sample encode the identical CDR3. The chain recombines TRBV30 with TRBJ2-3; D possibly corresponds to TRBD1 (6 bases). CDR1 and CDR2 from the germline V gene are GTSNPN and SVGIG (reference sequence). Deletions cut 2 bases from V and 6 bases from J, with 15 bases between. The CDR3 consists of 14 residues. The CDR3 here is CAWSRGGNTDTQYF. For the CDR3, the DNA is TGTGCCTGGAGTCGAGGGGGTAACACGGATACGCAGTATTTT.

The chain carries TRBV29-1 and TRBJ2-7, with D maybe TRBD1 (6 bases). Germline values: CDR1 SQVTM, CDR2 ANQGSEA. Trimming left V 5 bases short and J 3 bases short, with 17 bases between. The CDR3 extends over 14 amino acids. Here the CDR3 reads CSVPLGQRNYEQYF. CDR3 nucleotides: TGCAGCGTTCCGTTGGGACAACGAAACTACGAGCAGTACTTC.

The chain is built from TRBV10-3 and TRBJ2-5; 7 bases align to TRBD1. Germline-derived CDR1 and CDR2 are ENHRY and SYGVKD. The CDR3 runs 14 residues. V gave up 6 bases and J gave up 2 bases; unmatched junction bases: 6. This CDR3 reads CAIRRTGDQETQYF. DNA for the CDR3: TGTGCCATCAGACGGACAGGAGATCAAGAGACCCAGTACTTC.

The rearrangement uses TRBV27 and TRBJ2-2; 7 bases map to TRBD2. The CDR3 totals 15 residues. Germline CDR1 and CDR2: MNHEY and SMNVEV (reference sequence). V trimming: 3 bases; J trimming: 4 bases; junction bases outside the gene matches: 5. The CDR3 here is CASSFSGGGTGELFF. The CDR3 coding sequence is TGTGCCAGCAGTTTTTCTGGGGGGGGCACCGGGGAGCTGTTTTTT.

The chain employs TRBV10-3 and TRBJ1-4; TRBD1 might be the D (6 bases). This CDR3 is built from 14 residues. Per germline, CDR1 ENHRY and CDR2 SYGVKD. Trimming cost V 11 bases and J 4 bases, with 17 bases left between them. CDR3 nucleotides: TGTGCCTCCACCGGGGGGGCCCATAATGAAAAACTGTTTTTT. Its protein product is CASTGGAHNEKLFF.

The rearrangement links TRBV6-5 to TRBJ2-7; possibly TRBD1 for D (6 bases). V was cut by 10 bases and J by 2 bases, with 18 bases left in between. The CDR3 contains 14 residues. Germline CDR1 reads MNHEY; CDR2 reads SVGAGI. The CDR3 loop is CATAPRDTAYEQYF. The CDR3 region has the DNA TGTGCCACGGCCCCCCGGGACACCGCCTACGAGCAGTACTTC.

The chain is built from TRBV2 and TRBJ2-1, with 16 positions matching TRBD2. The CDR3 is 16 residues long. V lost 2 bases to trimming and J lost 7 bases; unmatched junction nucleotides: 2. Germline V gene lookup returns CDR1 SNHLY and CDR2 FYNNEI. The DNA for the CDR3 is TGTGCCAGCAGTGAACAGGGACTAGCGGGGGGGAATGAGCAGTTCTTC. Translation gives CASSEQGLAGGNEQFF.

This clone was counted a few times. The V gene is TRBV29-1, the J gene TRBJ2-1; D is unresolved. Germline CDR1 and CDR2: SQVTM and ANQGSEA. Trimming cost V 3 bases and J 4 bases, with 4 bases left between them. The length of the CDR3 is 11 residues. The CDR3 sequence: CSVDGYNEQFF. The DNA for the CDR3 is TGCAGCGTTGACGGTTACAATGAGCAGTTCTTC.

V is TRBV5-1 and J is TRBJ1-1; 7 bases are a match to TRBD1. Germline assignment: CDR1 SGHRS and CDR2 YFSETQ. CDR3 length equals 14 residues. The V segment lost 0 bases and the J segment 11 bases; nucleotides outside the gene matches: 10. The CDR3 loop reads CASSLAWDSVDAFF. CDR3 sequence (DNA): TGCGCCAGCAGCTTGGCCTGGGACAGTGTTGATGCTTTCTTT.

The chain recombines TRBV30 with TRBJ2-3; 8 bases match TRBD2. Germline values: CDR1 GTSNPN, CDR2 SVGIG (reference sequence). With V trimmed by 5 bases and J by 4 bases, 5 bases remained unmatched. The CDR3 consists of 13 residues. The CDR3 nucleotides read TGTGCCTGGGGGACTAGGCGGGCAGATACGCAGTATTTT. It translates to CAWGTRRADTQYF.

For the CDR3, the DNA is TGTGCCAGCATCCTCTGGGGGGGAGGTGATGAAAAACTGTTTTTT. Its protein is CASILWGGGDEKLFF. This rearrangement joins TRBV6-6 to TRBJ1-4; the D gene is possibly TRBD1 (5 bases). Per the germline V gene, CDR1 is MNHNY and CDR2 is SVGAGI (reference sequence). The V end lost 7 bases, the J end lost 6 bases, and 18 bases lay between the germline ends. The CDR3 sequence is 15 residues long.

This chain joins TRBV28 and TRBJ1-1, with D possibly being TRBD1 (6 bases). Germline values: CDR1 MDHEN, CDR2 SYDVKM. The V end was cut by 10 bases, the J end by 3 bases, with 18 bases between. The CDR3 spans 14 residues. CDR3 amino acids: CAIFGGQRDTEAFF. DNA for the CDR3: TGTGCCATATTCGGGGGGCAAAGAGACACTGAAGCTTTCTTT.

The chain couples TRBV5-4 to TRBJ1-5; 9 bases agree with TRBD1. From germline, CDR1 is SGHNT and CDR2 YYREEE (reference sequence). The CDR3 has 14 amino acids. J gave up 4 bases and V 2 bases, and 1 base lay outside the gene matches. CDR3 region: CASSFGQGNQPQHF. DNA of the CDR3: TGTGCCAGCAGCTTTGGACAGGGGAATCAGCCCCAGCATTTT.